What follows describes a single TCR beta chain. Antigen: not known. Building of the TCR beta libraries involved iRepertoire HTBI primers and Arm-PCR of CDR3 regions. Using its own MiXCR run on the multiplex PCR reads, TCRdb lists one record per CDR3 protein. The sample lists some 440,000 distinct CDR3 sequences, around 21% occurring once. The data were obtained in a study of regulatory T cells in long-lasting Graves disease. Study findings and constraints: Under persistent disease, TRBV28, TRBJ1-2 and TRBJ2-5 were used preferentially.

Time point: persistent/refractory GD, antithyroid drugs over 5 years with positive TRAb. From PBMCs, RNA was extracted and then used to make the TCR library. The trim removed 3 bases at V and 2 bases at J, leaving 4 bases unmatched. Germline V CDR1 and CDR2: SGDLS, YYNGEE. The CDR3 runs 17 residues. The chain recombines TRBV9 with TRBJ2-3, with TRBD2 matching 15 bases. This clonotype originated in a female donor with Graves disease. The specimen comprised peripheral blood mononuclear cells (PBMCs), sampled when the disease was refractory, from a patient treated with antithyroid drugs. CDR3 loop: CASSGRTSGRATDTQYF. In DNA, the CDR3 is TGTGCCAGCAGCGGACGGACTAGCGGGAGGGCCACAGATACGCAGTATTTT.